Each of the 22 T cell receptor beta chains below was sequenced from the same sample in a study of blood T cell repertoires in COVID-19 (dated by TCRdb to about 2020). Libraries were prepared through the immunoSEQ multiplex PCR assay. TCRdb took over this immuneACCESS table, retaining in-frame rearrangements with V and J assigned. Such tables are incomplete; in checked studies, under half of the missing clones stem from an unresolved V gene, and the remainder is unexplained. In all, the sample holds about 220,000 clones, and approximately 82% of those were seen once. Over 14% of the sample lies in the top ten. Source material: PBMCs or T cells enriched from blood (not recorded which). The receptors come from a man in his forties who had recovered from COVID-19.

This chain uses TRBV5-1 with TRBJ2-7, with 8 nucleotides matching TRBD1. V was pared by 4 bases and J by 0 bases, with 6 bases of the junction left unmatched. CDR1 and CDR2 (germline): SGHRS, YFSETQ. The CDR3 extends over 15 amino acids. This chain's CDR3 is CASSPAGGYSYEQYF. CDR3 coding DNA: TGCGCCAGCAGCCCAGCAGGGGGCTACTCCTACGAGCAGTACTTC.

The chain links TRBV5-1 to TRBJ2-2; 7 nucleotides match TRBD1. V gave up 4 bases and J gave up 6 bases; unmatched junction bases: 9. The CDR3 loop spans 15 amino acids. Germline values: CDR1 SGHRS, CDR2 YFSETQ. CDR3 in amino acids: CASSIKGGEAGELFF. The CDR3 bases are TGCGCCAGCAGCATCAAAGGGGGCGAAGCCGGGGAGCTGTTTTTT.

This chain links TRBV10-3 with TRBJ2-7; maybe TRBD1 (5 bases). Looked up from germline, CDR1 is ENHRY and CDR2 is SYGVKD. CDR3 length: 12 residues. V lost 4 bases to trimming and J lost 9 bases, with 13 bases between them. The DNA of the CDR3 is TGTGCCATCAGTGGGGTTAGGGGTCGGCAGTACTTC. This translates into CAISGVRGRQYF.

This clone was seen a single time. The V and J genes are TRBV3-1 (or the pseudogene TRBV3-2) and TRBJ1-1, with D possibly TRBD1 on 6 matching bases. The CDR3 has 14 amino acids. The germline V and J ends were trimmed by 1 base and 3 bases, with 9 bases remaining between them. The V gene's germline CDR1 is LGHDT and CDR2 YNNKEL (reference sequence). CDR3 nucleotide sequence: TGTGCCAGCAGCCAAGGGGACATTTACACTGAAGCTTTCTTT. Translation: CASSQGDIYTEAFF.

The V gene is TRBV5-6, the J gene TRBJ2-3; TRBD1 agrees at 8 bases. J lost 1 base, V lost 5 bases, and 6 bases had no gene match. CDR1 SGHDT and CDR2 YYEEEE come from the germline V gene. The CDR3 length is 15 residues. The CDR3: CASSRDRGGTDTQYF. DNA of the CDR3: TGTGCCAGCAGTCGAGACAGGGGAGGCACAGATACGCAGTATTTT.

This sequence joins TRBV30 and TRBJ2-5, with D possibly TRBD2 on 6 matching bases. The germline gives CDR1 GTSNPN, CDR2 SVGIG (reference sequence). V lost 2 bases and J lost 4, with 17 bases in between. The CDR3 loop spans 15 amino acids. CDR3 in DNA: TGTGCCTGGAGTACCGGAGGGGCCTTCGGAGAGACCCAGTACTTC. Amino acid sequence: CAWSTGGAFGETQYF.

This chain uses TRBV5-1 with TRBJ1-1; the match to TRBD1 covers 8 bases. This CDR3 region has 15 residues. Trimming removed 0 bases from V and 4 bases from J; junction bases left unmatched: 5. Germline V gives CDR1 SGHRS, CDR2 YFSETQ. In DNA, the CDR3 is TGCGCCAGCAGCTTGGGGCAGGGGGCGGTCACTGAAGCTTTCTTT. Amino acid sequence: CASSLGQGAVTEAFF.

The chain couples TRBV4-1 to TRBJ2-1, with 9 positions matching TRBD2. The germline gives CDR1 MGHRA, CDR2 YSYEKL. Trimming at V came to 2 bases and at J to 10 bases, leaving 9 bases not matched to a gene. The CDR3 loop spans 15 amino acids. The CDR3 is CASSQPRYTSGEQFF. The CDR3 nucleotides read TGCGCCAGCAGCCAACCACGCTACACTAGCGGGGAGCAGTTCTTC.

This chain joins TRBV9 and TRBJ1-1; D uncertain. V lost 0 bases to trimming and J lost 6 bases, with 12 bases between them. The CDR3 covers 14 residues. Germline CDR1 SGDLS, CDR2 YYNGEE. The CDR3 coding sequence is TGTGCCAGCAGCGTAGGTTTTGGGCAGGCTGAAGCTTTCTTT. It translates to CASSVGFGQAEAFF.

V is TRBV5-6 and J is TRBJ1-2, with a weak D call TRBD1 (6 bases). The CDR3 runs to 14 residues. V lost 4 bases, J lost 3 bases, and 13 bases lay in between. Germline V gives CDR1 SGHDT, CDR2 YYEEEE. CDR3 in DNA: TGTGCCAGCAGCCCAGCAGGGGTATACTATGGCTACACCTTC. This translates into CASSPAGVYYGYTF.

This clone was found a few times. V is TRBV6-6 and J is TRBJ2-2; TRBD1 agrees at 7 bases. CDR1 is MNHNY and CDR2 is SVGAGI in the germline V gene (reference sequence). CDR3 length: 15 amino acids. Germline trimming cut 6 bases from V and 2 bases from J; bases unmatched to any gene: 6. CDR3 protein: CASRTGTANTGELFF. The CDR3 bases are TGTGCCAGCAGAACCGGGACAGCCAACACCGGGGAGCTGTTTTTT.

The chain has TRBV10-2 and TRBJ2-3, with D possibly being TRBD1 (5 bases). The CDR3 is 16 residues long. V was pared by 4 bases and J by 3 bases, with 17 bases between. Germline values: CDR1 WSHSY, CDR2 SAAADI. This CDR3 is CASSVLRGMGTDTQYF. DNA of the CDR3: TGCGCCAGCAGTGTCCTTAGGGGTATGGGAACAGATACGCAGTATTTT.

Only a few counts were recorded for this clone. The V call is TRBV5-1, the J call TRBJ2-3; TRBD1 matches 10 bases. J was trimmed by 4 bases and V by 6 bases; bases with no gene match: 8. Germline values: CDR1 SGHRS, CDR2 YFSETQ. This CDR3 region has 15 residues. The CDR3 nucleotides are TGCGCCAGCACCCCCGGGACAGGGGTTTCAGATACGCAGTATTTT. Translated: CASTPGTGVSDTQYF.

This clone was seen once. V and J are TRBV10-3 and TRBJ2-1, with 13 nucleotides matching TRBD2. The germline V gene encodes CDR1 ENHRY and CDR2 SYGVKD. Unmatched junction bases numbered 4, after V lost 6 bases and J lost 5 bases. This CDR3 is built from 15 residues. The CDR3 is CAIRPGLAGDNEQFF. For the CDR3, the DNA is TGTGCCATCAGGCCAGGACTAGCGGGGGACAATGAGCAGTTCTTC.

The chain recombines TRBV5-1 with TRBJ1-1; possibly TRBD1 for D (5 bases). V gave up 3 bases and J gave up 3 bases, with 9 bases separating them. Germline CDR1 SGHRS, CDR2 YFSETQ. The CDR3 loop spans 13 amino acids. In DNA, the CDR3 is TGCGCCAGCAGCTCCCAGGGTTACACTGAAGCTTTCTTT. Translating it yields CASSSQGYTEAFF.

V gene TRBV18 combines with J gene TRBJ2-1; 9 nucleotides match TRBD2. The CDR3 is 15 residues long. V was clipped by 6 bases and J by 4 bases; unmatched bases: 7. CDR1 and CDR2 (germline): KGHSH, LQKENI. Here the CDR3 reads CASSLLAGTYNEQFF. Here the CDR3 DNA reads TGTGCCAGCTCCCTCCTAGCGGGGACTTACAATGAGCAGTTCTTC.

The DNA of the CDR3 is TGTGCCAGCATCCTTTACGAGCAGTACTTC. Amino acids: CASILYEQYF. The chain carries TRBV7-9 and TRBJ2-7; D not resolved. Deletions cut 7 bases from V and 4 bases from J, with 5 bases between. This CDR3 is built from 10 residues. The germline gives CDR1 SEHNR, CDR2 FQNEAQ (reference sequence).

The sample holds a few counts of this clone. The V and J genes are TRBV29-1 and TRBJ2-5, with D possibly being TRBD2 (6 bases). The CDR3 consists of 14 residues. Germline CDR1 and CDR2: SQVTM and ANQGSEA. V gave up 3 bases and J gave up 7 bases, with 18 bases separating them. CDR3 bases: TGCAGCGTTGAGAAGGTAGCGGTTGGGGGGACCCAGTACTTC. It codes for CSVEKVAVGGTQYF.

The chain carries TRBV18 and TRBJ2-7; 9 bases align to TRBD1. The trim removed 2 bases at V and 2 bases at J, leaving 4 bases unmatched. Germline assignment: CDR1 KGHSH and CDR2 LQKENI. This CDR3 is built from 15 residues. This chain's CDR3 is CASSPTTGGTYEQYF. The CDR3 nucleotides read TGTGCCAGCTCACCAACGACAGGGGGGACCTACGAGCAGTACTTC.

The chain recombines TRBV5-4 with TRBJ1-2; D not certain. The V gene lost 4 bases and the J gene lost 6 bases, with 13 bases spanning the gap. The CDR3 spans 13 residues. Germline V lookup: CDR1 SGHNT, CDR2 YYREEE (reference sequence). CDR3 DNA: TGTGCCAGCAGCCCCCCCCGGTTGGATGGCTACACCTTC. Translating gives CASSPPRLDGYTF.

This sequence joins TRBV28 and TRBJ2-7; 9 bases align to TRBD1. With V trimmed by 6 bases and J by 3 bases, 15 bases remained unmatched. Germline V gene data show CDR1 as MDHEN and CDR2 as SYDVKM. The CDR3 loop spans 17 amino acids. This CDR3 reads CASSPPRGGTGLYEQYF. CDR3 nucleotide sequence: TGTGCCAGCAGCCCACCCCGGGGCGGGACAGGGCTCTACGAGCAGTACTTC.

This clone has just one count. The chain employs TRBV4-2 and TRBJ1-1; possibly TRBD1 for D (5 bases). The V end lost 4 bases, the J end lost 5 bases, and 11 bases lay between the germline ends. The CDR3 runs to 13 residues. Germline V CDR1 and CDR2: LGHNA, YNFKEQ. CDR3 nucleotides: TGTGCCAGCAGCCTAGACAGTCGAACTGAAGCTTTCTTT. Encoded protein: CASSLDSRTEAFF.